This passage covers 27 T cell receptor beta chains from one sample sequenced in a study of T cells after somatic rescue of genetic block. Clones were sequenced by immunoSEQ multiplex PCR, and TCRdb holds only the in-frame ones, with some missing. Of roughly 65,000 clones in the sample, roughly 90% are singletons; the top ten hold 2.5% to 3.5%. The sequenced material came from peripheral blood mononuclear cells (PBMCs). These receptors originate from a man aged 40-49 years.

V and J are TRBV6-5 and TRBJ2-1; D is ambiguous. Germline V gene sequence: CDR1 MNHEY, CDR2 SVGAGI. With 5 bases removed from V and 5 bases from J, the gap between germline ends came to 4 bases. This CDR3 is built from 11 residues. In DNA form, the CDR3 reads TGTGCCAGCAGTCGGGACAATGAGCAGTTCTTC. This codes for CASSRDNEQFF.

In nucleotides, the CDR3 is TGTGCCAGCAGTGTGACAGGCAGTGAGCAGTTCTTC. Translated: CASSVTGSEQFF. The genes are TRBV25-1 and TRBJ2-1, with D perhaps matching TRBD1 (6 bases). This CDR3 has 12 residues. The germline gives CDR1 MGHDK, CDR2 SYGVNS. The V and J ends lost 4 bases and 9 bases respectively, with 10 bases between them. Full variable domain (remainder filled in from reference TRBV25-1 and TRBJ2-1): EADIYQTPRYLVIGTGKKITLECSQTMGHDKMYWYQQDPGMELHLIHYSYGVNSTEKGDLSSESTVSRIRTEHFPLTLESARPSHTSQYLCASSVTGSEQFFGPGTRLTVL.

The gene calls are TRBV7-2 and TRBJ2-3; D may be TRBD1 (5 bases). Germline assignment: CDR1 SGHTA and CDR2 FQGNSA. Trimming left V 1 base short and J 7 bases short, with 12 bases between. The CDR3 covers 14 residues. CDR3 DNA: TGTGCCAGCAGCTTAGGATTTAGGGGTTATACGCAGTATTTT. It translates to CASSLGFRGYTQYF.

V and J are TRBV19 and TRBJ1-1; D is unresolved. Trimming pared 5 bases from V and 4 bases from J, leaving 11 bases between. CDR3 length equals 13 residues. Germline lookup yields CDR1 LNHDA and CDR2 SQIVND (reference sequence). This chain's CDR3 is CASSPVGGTEAFF. As DNA, the CDR3 is TGTGCCAGTAGTCCCGTTGGTGGCACTGAAGCTTTCTTT. Filled out from reference TRBV19 and TRBJ1-1, the complete variable domain reads DGGITQSPKYLFRKEGQNVTLSCEQNLNHDAMYWYRQDPGQGLRLIYYSQIVNDFQKGDIAEGYSVSREKKESFPLTVTSAQKNPTAFYLCASSPVGGTEAFFGQGTRLTVV.

The chain recombines TRBV9 with TRBJ2-3, with 14 bases lining up with TRBD2. The germline V gene has CDR1 SGDLS and CDR2 YYNGEE. The V gene end was trimmed by 3 bases and the J gene end by 5 bases; junction bases not matched to a gene: 5. The CDR3 is 16 amino acids. CDR3 protein: CASSGLAGGSGDTQYF. The CDR3 coding sequence is TGTGCCAGCAGCGGACTAGCGGGGGGGTCCGGAGATACGCAGTATTTT. Using reference TRBV9 and TRBJ2-3 for the parts outside the CDR3, the full variable domain is DSGVTQTPKHLITATGQRVTLRCSPRSGDLSVYWYQQSLDQGLQFLIQYYNGEERAKGNILERFSAQQFPDLHSELNLSSLELGDSALYFCASSGLAGGSGDTQYFGPGTRLTVL.

V gene TRBV10-2 combines with J gene TRBJ2-1, with D possibly TRBD1 on 5 matching bases. The germline V gene has CDR1 WSHSY and CDR2 SAAADI. There are 15 residues in the CDR3. Trimming stripped 0 bases from V and 8 bases from J, with 14 bases between. CDR3 sequence (DNA): TGCGCCAGCAGTGAGTCGAAAGGGGCCTGGGATGAGCAGTTCTTC. Residues: CASSESKGAWDEQFF.

The chain uses TRBV2 and TRBJ2-7; D not certain. V gave up 6 bases and J gave up 2 bases, with 11 bases separating them. The CDR3 is 13 amino acids. Per the germline V gene, CDR1 is SNHLY and CDR2 is FYNNEI. The CDR3 loop reads CASSRDGAYEQYF. The CDR3 DNA reads TGTGCCAGCAGCAGAGACGGCGCCTACGAGCAGTACTTC.

The chain is built from TRBV5-5 and TRBJ2-5, with 7 bases that match TRBD2. The V gene end was trimmed by 4 bases and the J gene end by 3 bases; junction bases not matched to a gene: 9. The CDR3 runs to 15 residues. Germline CDR1 and CDR2: SGHKS and YYEKEE (reference sequence). For the CDR3, the DNA is TGTGCCAGCAGCACCGGGGGGTGGGTAGAAGAGACCCAGTACTTC. Amino acids: CASSTGGWVEETQYF.

The V call is TRBV7-8, the J call TRBJ2-4, with unresolved D. The CDR3 has 18 residues. With 5 bases removed from V and 3 bases from J, the gap between germline ends came to 23 bases. Looked up from germline, CDR1 is SGHVS and CDR2 is FQNEAQ. The CDR3 DNA follows: TGTGCCAGCAGCATTAGTGGTATCTGGGCTCCCCTCAAAAACATTCAGTACTTC. As protein: CASSISGIWAPLKNIQYF.

Only one count was recorded for this clone. V gene TRBV6-1 combines with J gene TRBJ2-5, with D possibly TRBD1 on 6 matching bases. Germline values: CDR1 MNHNS, CDR2 SASEGT. V lost 2 bases and J 5 bases, leaving 9 bases between the germline ends. This CDR3 has 13 amino acids. In DNA, the CDR3 is TGTGCCAGCAGTGAAACAGGGCCGGAGACCCAGTACTTC. Amino acids: CASSETGPETQYF.

The chain couples TRBV18 to TRBJ2-6; D possibly corresponds to TRBD1 (6 bases). Trimming left V 3 bases short and J 3 bases short, with 15 bases between. The germline CDR1 and CDR2 sequences are KGHSH and LQKENI. The CDR3 loop spans 17 amino acids. The CDR3 DNA sequence: TGTGCCAGCTCACCTCCCGGGACAATTGTTGGGGCCAACGTCCTGACTTTC. Its protein is CASSPPGTIVGANVLTF.

V is TRBV6-4 and J is TRBJ1-4; perhaps TRBD1 as D (6 bases). The ends were cut back, 5 bases at V and 8 bases at J, with 21 bases in the middle. Germline CDR1 reads MRHNA; CDR2 reads SNTAGT. There are 16 residues in the CDR3. The chain's CDR3 is CASSLVLAQGDEKLFF. The CDR3 nucleotides are TGTGCCAGCAGTTTGGTGTTAGCACAGGGCGACGAAAAACTGTTTTTT.

V is TRBV2 and J is TRBJ2-2; 11 bases align to TRBD2. The CDR3 has 16 residues. CDR1 and CDR2 from the germline V gene are SNHLY and FYNNEI. V lost 2 bases and J lost 6; bases outside the gene matches: 5. CDR3 coding DNA: TGTGCCAGCAGTGAAACTAGCGGGGGCCTCCCCGGGGAGCTGTTTTTT. Amino acid sequence: CASSETSGGLPGELFF.

The chain joins TRBV21-1 to TRBJ2-3; the table's D call, TRBD1, was not checked against the DNA. TRBV21-1 corresponds to a pseudogene. The CDR3 sequence is 11 residues long. The CDR3 DNA reads as TGTGCCAGCGGGCTCACAGATACGCAGTATTTT. This translates into CASGLTDTQYF.

This rearrangement joins TRBV4-1 to TRBJ2-1, with 11 bases lining up with TRBD2. The V gene end was trimmed by 3 bases and the J gene end by 2 bases; junction bases not matched to a gene: 0. The CDR3 extends over 15 amino acids. Germline loops: CDR1 MGHRA, CDR2 YSYEKL. CDR3 loop: CASSQGLAAYNEQFF. CDR3 coding DNA: TGCGCCAGCAGCCAGGGACTAGCGGCCTACAATGAGCAGTTCTTC.

This clone was recorded once. The V call is TRBV4-2, the J call TRBJ2-3; D may be TRBD2 (5 bases). CDR1 is LGHNA, CDR2 YNFKEQ, per germline. The CDR3 covers 14 residues. V lost 0 bases, J lost 6 bases, and 10 bases lay in between. The CDR3 bases are TGTGCCAGCAGCCAAGATAGCGTTTCCGATACGCAGTATTTT. Translation gives CASSQDSVSDTQYF.

This rearrangement joins TRBV27 to TRBJ2-4; 11 bases are a match to TRBD1. Trimming cost V 5 bases and J 6 bases; bases outside gene matches: 6. The CDR3 has 15 amino acids. The germline V gene has CDR1 MNHEY and CDR2 SMNVEV (reference sequence). CDR3: CASSIRTGGGNIQYF. The CDR3 region has the DNA TGTGCCAGCAGTATACGGACAGGGGGCGGAAACATTCAGTACTTC.

The chain joins TRBV6-1 to TRBJ2-5, with no clear D. CDR1 and CDR2 from the germline V gene are MNHNS and SASEGT. V dropped 0 bases and J dropped 1 base, with 9 bases sitting between them. This CDR3 comprises 15 residues. In nucleotides, the CDR3 is TGTGCCAGCAGTGAAGCCAGCACAGCCCAAGAGACCCAGTACTTC. This codes for CASSEASTAQETQYF.

The chain links TRBV6-1 to TRBJ1-1; no firm D call. With 4 bases removed from V and 0 bases from J, the gap between germline ends came to 6 bases. The CDR3 length is 13 residues. Germline V gene sequence: CDR1 MNHNS, CDR2 SASEGT. The CDR3 DNA reads TGTGCCAGCAGTGTTGTAATGAACACTGAAGCTTTCTTT. Its translation is CASSVVMNTEAFF.

The chain carries TRBV7-9 and TRBJ1-2; 7 nucleotides match TRBD1. The CDR3 is 16 amino acids. The ends lost 4 bases at V and 8 bases at J; junction bases unmatched: 16. CDR1 SEHNR and CDR2 FQNEAQ come from the germline V gene (reference sequence). This chain's CDR3 is CASSSPYPTPGGGYTF. The DNA of the CDR3 is TGTGCCAGCAGCTCCCCCTACCCAACGCCAGGGGGAGGCTACACCTTC.

The chain has TRBV29-1 and TRBJ1-1; possibly TRBD1 for D (6 bases). V was pared by 7 bases and J by 4 bases, with 16 bases between. Per the germline V gene, CDR1 is SQVTM and CDR2 is ANQGSEA. The CDR3 spans 13 residues. CDR3 sequence reads: CSGKRGVGTEAFF. The CDR3, as DNA: TGCAGCGGGAAGAGGGGGGTTGGCACTGAAGCTTTCTTT.

The J gene is TRBJ2-6, the V gene TRBV7-9; D perhaps matches TRBD2 (5 bases). This CDR3 is built from 13 residues. In germline, CDR1 is SEHNR, CDR2 FQNEAQ (reference sequence). CDR3 region: CATRDSGANVLTF. CDR3 sequence (DNA): TGTGCGACCCGGGACTCTGGGGCCAACGTCCTGACTTTC.

This clone has a single count. The chain has TRBV7-2 and TRBJ2-3, with D perhaps TRBD1 or TRBD2 (5 bases each). CDR3 length: 16 residues. V was cut by 5 bases and J by 2 bases, with 17 bases left in between. Looked up from germline, CDR1 is SGHTA and CDR2 is FQGNSA. CDR3 DNA: TGTGCCAGCAGCCCAAGGGGACCTCCGTTCACAGATACGCAGTATTTT. The encoded protein is CASSPRGPPFTDTQYF.

The chain links TRBV2 to TRBJ2-4; no clear D gene. Per germline, CDR1 SNHLY and CDR2 FYNNEI. Trimming left V 2 bases short and J 7 bases short, with 9 bases between. The CDR3 runs to 13 residues. CDR3 DNA: TGTGCCAGCAGTGAACACCCTGGGAACATTCAGTACTTC. This sequence encodes CASSEHPGNIQYF. Together with reference TRBV2 and TRBJ2-4, the CDR3 gives the full variable domain: EPEVTQTPSHQVTQMGQEVILRCVPISNHLYFYWYRQILGQKVEFLVSFYNNEISEKSEIFDDQFSVERPDGSNFTLKIRSTKLEDSAMYFCASSEHPGNIQYFGAGTRLSVL.

The genes are TRBV30 and TRBJ2-2, with D maybe TRBD2 (6 bases). This CDR3 has 22 residues. V shed 2 bases and J shed 2 bases, with 33 bases lying between them. Germline V gene lookup returns CDR1 GTSNPN and CDR2 SVGIG (reference sequence). CDR3 sequence: CAWSRLSRGKTWTNLNTGELFF. CDR3 coding DNA: TGTGCCTGGAGTCGCCTCTCCCGGGGGAAGACATGGACAAACCTAAACACCGGGGAGCTGTTTTTT.

V usage is TRBV5-6 and J usage is TRBJ2-7; tentative D call: TRBD2 (6 bases). V was clipped by 4 bases and J by 0 bases, with 11 bases between them. Germline V CDR1 and CDR2: SGHDT, YYEEEE. CDR3 size: 14 residues. For the CDR3, the DNA is TGTGCCAGCAGCCCGGGGGACTTCTCCTACGAGCAGTACTTC. Its translation is CASSPGDFSYEQYF. The whole variable domain, filled in from reference TRBV5-6 and TRBJ2-7, reads DAGVTQSPTHLIKTRGQQVTLRCSPKSGHDTVSWYQQALGQGPQFIFQYYEEEERQRGNFPDRFSGHQFPNYSSELNVNALLLGDSALYLCASSPGDFSYEQYFGPGTRLTVT.

The rearrangement uses TRBV12-5 and TRBJ2-1; the D gene could be TRBD1 or TRBD2 (6 bases each). The CDR3 loop spans 15 amino acids. The ends were cut back, 4 bases at V and 2 bases at J, with 12 bases in the middle. Germline CDR1 and CDR2: LGHNT and FRNRAP. The CDR3 DNA reads as TGTGCTAGTGGTTACTGGGGGGACACCTACAATGAGCAGTTCTTC. Translating gives CASGYWGDTYNEQFF. Together with reference TRBV12-5 and TRBJ2-1, the CDR3 gives the full variable domain: DARVTQTPRHKVTEMGQEVTMRCQPILGHNTVFWYRQTMMQGLELLAYFRNRAPLDDSGMPKDRFSAEMPDATLATLKIQPSEPRDSAVYFCASGYWGDTYNEQFFGPGTRLTVL.